This T cell receptor (beta chain) emerged from a study of CD8 T cells in Susac syndrome. Roughly 0.45 to 1 ug RNA was reverse transcribed with random hexamers. Coverage of TCR beta CDR3 amplification by immunoSEQ multiplex PCR extended to 54 Vbeta and 13 Jbeta. TCRdb redid the calling of the immunoSEQ multiplex PCR reads with MiXCR, one entry per CDR3 protein. The repertoire has some 190,000 distinct CDR3 sequences, approximately 94% of them found once; the top ten carry around 0.093%. The multiple sclerosis control group consisted of treatment-naive patients whose relapsing-remitting disease, which was either stable or active, fulfilled revised McDonald criteria. Bulk CD8+ and CD4+ cells came from magnetic negative isolation; CD8+ TEMRA by FACS. The TCR comes from a human donor with multiple sclerosis. Sequencing was done on a sample of CD4+ T cells from PBMCs.

CDR3 nucleotide sequence: TGTGCCAGCAGCGACATGTACTTC. It yields the protein CASSDMYF. The chain recombines TRBV7-9 with TRBJ2-7; D is unresolved. Germline V gene data show CDR1 as SEHNR and CDR2 as FQNEAQ (reference sequence). The CDR3 is made up of 8 amino acids. Trimming left V 5 bases short and J 12 bases short, with 5 bases between.